The clone carrying this T cell receptor (beta chain) was observed a single time. Its antigen is undetermined. These data are taken from a study of cytomegalovirus exposure and HLA in healthy donors. With 60 Vbeta and 13 Jbeta primers, the PCR was carried out. Assay: immunoSEQ multiplex PCR; the TCRdb copy retains only in-frame clones and omits some. Of 100,000 to 150,000 clones in the sample, 83% were seen once. The CDR3 has 17 amino acids. Per germline, CDR1 SGHTA and CDR2 FQGNSA. Study-wide results and limits: Accounts indicate the classifier identified cytomegalovirus status with strong specificity and sensitivity. The authors later found HLA-associated TCR beta chains more clonally expanded than equally common others. An analysis was carried out later, and it reportedly showed fewer N-insertions in an Asian-associated ancestry cluster than the 666-donor mean.

The origin of this receptor is a woman between 40 and 55 years old in good health and CMV-seropositive. J is TRBJ2-5 and V is TRBV7-2; a weak D match, TRBD2 (6 bases). The J call is uncertain, as TRBJ2-7 better fits the DNA end. The material sequenced was PBMCs. The CDR3 DNA follows: TGTGCCAGCAGCTTACCCCTAGGGACTTCGTGGTCCTACGAGCAGTACTTC. Protein: CASSLPLGTSWSYEQYF.